The 20 T cell receptor beta chains reported below all come from one sample, sequenced in a study of blood T cell repertoires in COVID-19 (dated by TCRdb to between 2020 and 2021). The library was built by means of the immunoSEQ multiplex PCR assay. TCRdb provides this immuneACCESS table in a form limited to in-frame rearrangements. Some clones are lacking; in checked studies, under half of them reflect an unresolved V gene, and why the rest are absent is not known. In this sample the table shows approximately 230,000 clones, 70% to 90% of which occur a single time. Of the sample, about 3% is held by the ten largest clones. Sequencing was performed on peripheral blood. Receptors were obtained from a man aged 18 to 29 with active or convalescent COVID-19.

This clone was detected only once. The V and J genes are TRBV2 and TRBJ2-7; unclear D gene. The CDR3 is made up of 11 amino acids. CDR1 is SNHLY, CDR2 FYNNEI, per germline. The V end lost 3 bases, the J end lost 9 bases, and 9 bases lay between the germline ends. CDR3 sequence reads: CASSDEKRQYF. The DNA for the CDR3 is TGTGCCAGCAGTGATGAGAAGAGGCAGTACTTC.

The CDR3 nucleotides read TGTGCCAGCAGCTTAGTGGAGGGCTATGGCTACACCTTC. Translated: CASSLVEGYGYTF. The chain recombines TRBV7-2 with TRBJ1-2; D unresolved. The CDR3 is 13 amino acids. CDR1 is SGHTA and CDR2 is FQGNSA in the germline V gene. Between the trimmed V and J ends, which lost 1 base and 4 bases, there was a span of 7 bases. Based on the CDR3 plus reference TRBV7-2 and TRBJ1-2, the full variable domain is GAGVSQSPSNKVTEKGKDVELRCDPISGHTALYWYRQSLGQGLEFLIYFQGNSAPDKSGLPSDRFSAERTGGSVSTLTIQRTQQEDSAVYLCASSLVEGYGYTFGSGTRLTVV.

This chain joins TRBV27 and TRBJ2-7; D call uncertain. The CDR3 runs to 15 residues. CDR1 is MNHEY, CDR2 SMNVEV, per germline (reference sequence). V was pared by 3 bases and J by 0 bases, with 12 bases between. The DNA of the CDR3 is TGTGCCAGCAGTTTGGGCAGGTCGAGCTCCTACGAGCAGTACTTC. This gives the protein CASSLGRSSSYEQYF.

This clone appeared a few times. The chain combines TRBV2 with TRBJ2-7; TRBD2 agrees at 7 bases. Germline loops: CDR1 SNHLY, CDR2 FYNNEI. The CDR3 length is 11 residues. V shed 8 bases and J 3 bases; nucleotides not matched to a gene: 1. The CDR3 is CASRDYYEQYF. The CDR3 DNA reads TGTGCCAGCCGGGACTACTACGAGCAGTACTTC.

The chain joins TRBV15 to TRBJ2-3; TRBD1 agrees at 7 bases. The V gene's germline CDR1 is LNHNV and CDR2 YYDKDF (reference sequence). V gave up 8 bases and J gave up 2 bases; unmatched junction bases: 7. The length of the CDR3 is 14 residues. For the CDR3, the DNA is TGTGCCACCCGCTCCGGGACAGTCACAGATACGCAGTATTTT. Amino acids: CATRSGTVTDTQYF.

This clone appeared once. This chain connects TRBV6-2 or TRBV6-3 to TRBJ2-2, with TRBD2 identical over 15 bases. Trimming took 6 bases from V and 6 from J; bases not matched to a gene: 11. This CDR3 has 18 amino acids. Germline CDR1 and CDR2: MNHEY and SVGEGT. The CDR3 DNA reads as TGTGCCAGCAGCTCCGGACTAGCGGGGGGGCCAGGGGCCGGGGAGCTGTTTTTT. Amino acids: CASSSGLAGGPGAGELFF.

The rearrangement joins TRBV30 to TRBJ1-1, with a possible D match to TRBD1 (6 bases). The CDR3 is made up of 17 amino acids. CDR1 GTSNPN and CDR2 SVGIG come from the germline V gene (reference sequence). V dropped 2 bases and J dropped 10 bases, with 29 bases sitting between them. CDR3: CAWSYDRYQAPVLGAFF. The CDR3 DNA sequence: TGTGCCTGGAGTTATGACAGGTATCAGGCGCCGGTCCTTGGAGCTTTCTTT.

The chain combines TRBV5-4 with TRBJ1-5; a possible D gene is TRBD1 (6 bases). From germline, CDR1 is SGHNT and CDR2 YYREEE (reference sequence). V lost 4 bases and J lost 7, with 9 bases in between. The CDR3 loop spans 12 amino acids. The CDR3 sequence is CASSTRGQPQHF. The CDR3 DNA reads TGTGCCAGCAGCACGAGGGGGCAGCCCCAGCATTTT. Full variable domain (remainder filled in from reference TRBV5-4 and TRBJ1-5): ETGVTQSPTHLIKTRGQQVTLRCSSQSGHNTVSWYQQALGQGPQFIFQYYREEENGRGNFPPRFSGLQFPNYSSELNVNALELDDSALYLCASSTRGQPQHFGDGTRLSIL.

CDR3 nucleotides: TGCGCCAGCAGCTCCTGGACAGGGCGGAACACTGAAGCTTTCTTT. It is translated as CASSSWTGRNTEAFF. The chain links TRBV5-1 to TRBJ1-1, with 8 bases matching TRBD1. CDR1 and CDR2 from the germline V gene are SGHRS and YFSETQ. Trimming took 3 bases from V and 1 from J; bases not matched to a gene: 5. The CDR3 loop spans 15 amino acids.

The chain links TRBV25-1 to TRBJ2-3, with 9 bases matching TRBD1. V lost 5 bases, J lost 2 bases, and 5 bases stayed unmatched. The CDR3 totals 15 residues. Germline CDR1 MGHDK, CDR2 SYGVNS. The CDR3 region is CASSTQGAVTDTQYF. In nucleotides, the CDR3 is TGTGCCAGCAGTACACAGGGGGCCGTCACAGATACGCAGTATTTT.

CDR3 sequence (DNA): TGTGCCAGCAGCGCGGGACTAGCGGGAACTATCACAGATACGCAGTATTTT. Translation gives CASSAGLAGTITDTQYF. The chain recombines TRBV11-2 with TRBJ2-3; 13 positions agree with TRBD2. The CDR3 covers 17 residues. Germline CDR1 and CDR2: SGHAT and FQNNGV. With 5 bases clipped from V and 2 bases from J, the junction kept 7 bases outside the gene matches.

This clone was observed a handful of times. The chain combines TRBV11-2 with TRBJ1-1; D is possibly TRBD1 (6 bases). V lost 4 bases and J 3 bases, leaving 18 bases between the germline ends. The V gene's germline CDR1 is SGHAT and CDR2 FQNNGV. The CDR3 consists of 16 residues. The CDR3 sequence is CASSSLRGSGDTEAFF. For the CDR3, the DNA is TGTGCCAGCAGCTCTCTGAGGGGGAGTGGGGACACTGAAGCTTTCTTT.

The CDR3 loop is CASSLESAETQYF. Written as DNA, the CDR3 is TGCGCCAGCAGCTTGGAGAGTGCGGAGACCCAGTACTTC. The rearrangement links TRBV5-1 to TRBJ2-5; D remains ambiguous. Looked up from germline, CDR1 is SGHRS and CDR2 is YFSETQ. Deletions cut 0 bases from V and 5 bases from J, with 8 bases between. CDR3 size: 13 residues. The full variable domain, rest sourced from reference TRBV5-1 and TRBJ2-5, is KAGVTQTPRYLIKTRGQQVTLSCSPISGHRSVSWYQQTPGQGLQFLFEYFSETQRNKGNFPGRFSGRQFSNSRSEMNVSTLELGDSALYLCASSLESAETQYFGPGTRLLVL.

A word on this clone: Other nucleotide sequences from this sample produce the same CDR3. The chain employs TRBV11-3 and TRBJ1-1; D not resolved. The germline V gene has CDR1 SGHNT and CDR2 YENEEA. V lost 1 base to trimming and J lost 1 base, with 4 bases between them. This CDR3 has 13 residues. CDR3 sequence (DNA): TGTGCCAGCAGCTTAGGACAGAACACTGAAGCTTTCTTT. It yields the protein CASSLGQNTEAFF.

The chain combines TRBV29-1 with TRBJ2-1, with 11 bases aligning to TRBD2. The CDR3 spans 19 residues. The germline CDR1 and CDR2 sequences are SQVTM and ANQGSEA. The V segment lost 3 bases and the J segment 0 bases; nucleotides outside the gene matches: 13. The CDR3 DNA reads as TGCAGCGTTGAGGGACTAGCGGACCCTGGAGGGGGCTCCTACAATGAGCAGTTCTTC. This encodes CSVEGLADPGGGSYNEQFF.

CDR3 in amino acids: CASSQGGGNRNEQFF. In nucleotides, the CDR3 is TGTGCCAGCAGCCAAGGCGGGGGCAATAGGAATGAGCAGTTCTTC. The rearrangement links TRBV7-6 to TRBJ2-1; perhaps TRBD2 as D (7 bases). This CDR3 has 15 residues. The germline gives CDR1 SGHVS, CDR2 FNYEAQ. V dropped 5 bases and J dropped 7 bases, with 18 bases sitting between them.

The chain carries TRBV6-2 or TRBV6-3 and TRBJ1-2; 7 bases map to TRBD1. Germline V gene sequence: CDR1 MNHEY, CDR2 SVGEGT. V lost 3 bases and J lost 8; bases outside the gene matches: 9. The CDR3 contains 14 residues. The CDR3 DNA follows: TGTGCCAGCAGTTATCGGGACAGCTCCAGAGGCTACACCTTC. This translates into CASSYRDSSRGYTF.

The chain has TRBV9 and TRBJ1-4; D possibly corresponds to TRBD1 (6 bases). This CDR3 region has 14 residues. Deletions cut 4 bases from V and 5 bases from J, with 12 bases between. The V gene's germline CDR1 is SGDLS and CDR2 YYNGEE. The CDR3 spells CASSTGQINEKLFF. CDR3 bases: TGTGCCAGCAGCACAGGACAGATAAATGAAAAACTGTTTTTT.

V is TRBV24-1 and J is TRBJ2-1, with TRBD2 matching 10 bases. V lost 7 bases, J lost 5 bases, and 4 bases stayed unmatched. CDR3 length equals 14 residues. CDR1 and CDR2 from the germline V gene are KGHDR and SFDVKD. CDR3 region: CATRSGRVNNEQFF. In DNA, the CDR3 is TGTGCCACCAGAAGCGGGAGGGTCAACAATGAGCAGTTCTTC.

The chain joins TRBV9 to TRBJ2-1; tentative D call: TRBD2 (5 bases). Germline CDR1 and CDR2: SGDLS and YYNGEE. The CDR3 is 15 amino acids. Trimming took 0 bases from V and 4 from J, leaving 11 bases between them. The CDR3 region is CASSVVGIGYNEQFF. In DNA, the CDR3 is TGTGCCAGCAGCGTAGTCGGGATAGGTTACAATGAGCAGTTCTTC.